The rows below give T cell receptor beta chains drawn from one sample of a study of blood T cell repertoires in COVID-19. Sequencing used immunoSEQ multiplex PCR; TCRdb keeps in-frame clones, though not all of them. The sample has about 220,000 clones, 82% seen once. The sequenced sample was peripheral blood. These receptors were obtained from a woman in her 70s with acute or convalescent COVID-19. The CDR3 runs from the conserved cysteine through the conserved F or W. Each record gives: D gene, V gene, clone size, J gene, CDR3 protein, CDR3 DNA. D genes are given only for firm matches. Where a row states a size, it is once, few, many or the class of an expanded clone; other rows omit it.

d_gene: NA
v_gene: TRBV18
abundance: NA
j_gene: TRBJ1-6
CDR3aa: CASSPLQLDNSPLHF
CDR3nt: TGTGCCAGCTCACCCCTTCAACTGGATAATTCACCCCTCCACTTT

d_gene: TRBD1
v_gene: TRBV4-2
abundance: NA
j_gene: TRBJ1-6
CDR3aa: CASSQRTGFDAQHSPLHF
CDR3nt: TGTGCCAGCAGCCAACGGACAGGGTTTGACGCCCAACATTCACCCCTCCACTTT

d_gene: TRBD1
v_gene: TRBV30
abundance: once
j_gene: TRBJ1-2
CDR3aa: CAWSRDSGYGYTF
CDR3nt: TGTGCCTGGAGTCGGGACAGTGGCTATGGCTACACCTTC

d_gene: NA
v_gene: TRBV7-2
abundance: few
j_gene: TRBJ1-4
CDR3aa: CASSLRQGPEKLFF
CDR3nt: TGTGCCAGCAGCTTACGTCAGGGGCCCGAAAAACTGTTTTTT

d_gene: NA
v_gene: TRBV18
abundance: NA
j_gene: TRBJ2-2
CDR3aa: CASSLPGTGIGVGELFF
CDR3nt: TGTGCCAGCTCACTGCCTGGAACAGGGATCGGGGTCGGGGAGCTGTTTTTT

d_gene: NA
v_gene: TRBV4-1
abundance: NA
j_gene: TRBJ1-1
CDR3aa: CASSQGGEGLITEAFF
CDR3nt: TGCGCCAGCAGCCAAGGAGGGGAGGGATTGATCACTGAAGCTTTCTTT

d_gene: NA
v_gene: TRBV6-5
abundance: NA
j_gene: TRBJ1-2
CDR3aa: CASSYEGGANYGYTF
CDR3nt: TGTGCCAGCAGTTACGAGGGAGGGGCTAACTATGGCTACACCTTC

d_gene: NA
v_gene: TRBV6-2/TRBV6-3
abundance: few
j_gene: TRBJ1-2
CDR3aa: CASSYYSRGRNYGYTF
CDR3nt: TGTGCCAGCAGTTACTACAGCCGGGGTCGGAACTATGGCTACACCTTC

d_gene: NA
v_gene: TRBV7-8
abundance: NA
j_gene: TRBJ1-1
CDR3aa: CASSSPQENTEAFF
CDR3nt: TGTGCCAGCAGCTCCCCGCAGGAGAACACTGAAGCTTTCTTT

d_gene: NA
v_gene: TRBV19
abundance: NA
j_gene: TRBJ1-1
CDR3aa: CASNAGLNTEAFF
CDR3nt: TGTGCCAGTAACGCGGGTTTGAACACTGAAGCTTTCTTT

d_gene: TRBD2
v_gene: TRBV7-9
abundance: NA
j_gene: TRBJ2-5
CDR3aa: CASSPSGAYIETQYF
CDR3nt: TGTGCCAGCAGCCCAAGCGGGGCTTATATTGAGACCCAGTACTTC

d_gene: NA
v_gene: TRBV6-5
abundance: NA
j_gene: TRBJ1-2
CDR3aa: CASSYSSLYGYTF
CDR3nt: TGTGCCAGCAGTTACTCGAGCCTTTATGGCTACACCTTC

d_gene: NA
v_gene: TRBV6-2/TRBV6-3
abundance: NA
j_gene: TRBJ1-1
CDR3aa: CASSYGRGQNTEAFF
CDR3nt: TGTGCCAGCAGTTACGGAAGGGGACAGAACACTGAAGCTTTCTTT

d_gene: NA
v_gene: TRBV6-5
abundance: NA
j_gene: TRBJ1-1
CDR3aa: CASSLGQLNTEAFF
CDR3nt: TGTGCCAGCAGTCTCGGACAGCTTAACACTGAAGCTTTCTTT

d_gene: TRBD1
v_gene: TRBV15
abundance: NA
j_gene: TRBJ1-5
CDR3aa: CATSSRQGEQPQHF
CDR3nt: TGTGCCACCAGCTCACGACAGGGGGAACAGCCCCAGCATTTT

d_gene: TRBD1
v_gene: TRBV6-1
abundance: few
j_gene: TRBJ1-4
CDR3aa: CASSGSTGTGSEKLFF
CDR3nt: TGTGCCAGCAGTGGATCCACCGGGACAGGGTCCGAAAAACTGTTTTTT

d_gene: NA
v_gene: TRBV4-2
abundance: NA
j_gene: TRBJ1-4
CDR3aa: CASSRTGQGEKLFF
CDR3nt: TGTGCCAGCAGCAGAACAGGGCAGGGTGAAAAACTGTTTTTT

d_gene: NA
v_gene: TRBV5-1
abundance: NA
j_gene: TRBJ1-2
CDR3aa: CASAAPNNYGYTF
CDR3nt: TGCGCCAGCGCGGCACCAAACAACTATGGCTACACCTTC

d_gene: NA
v_gene: TRBV30
abundance: once
j_gene: TRBJ1-6
CDR3aa: CAWSRQASSPLHF
CDR3nt: TGTGCCTGGAGTCGACAGGCAAGTTCACCCCTCCACTTT

d_gene: NA
v_gene: TRBV21-1
abundance: NA
j_gene: TRBJ1-2
CDR3aa: CASSKVPQGGNGYTF
CDR3nt: TGTGCCAGCAGCAAAGTACCACAGGGGGGTAATGGCTACACCTTC

d_gene: NA
v_gene: TRBV18
abundance: NA
j_gene: TRBJ1-1
CDR3aa: CASSPLLGEGGEAFF
CDR3nt: TGTGCCAGCTCACCCTTGCTAGGGGAAGGGGGTGAAGCTTTCTTT

d_gene: NA
v_gene: TRBV24-1
abundance: once
j_gene: TRBJ2-2
CDR3aa: CATRAPSAGELFF
CDR3nt: TGTGCCACCAGAGCACCATCTGCCGGGGAGCTGTTTTTT

d_gene: TRBD1
v_gene: TRBV6-5
abundance: NA
j_gene: TRBJ1-1
CDR3aa: CASSYRGPTEAFF
CDR3nt: TGTGCCAGCAGTTACAGGGGGCCCACTGAAGCTTTCTTT

d_gene: NA
v_gene: TRBV29-1
abundance: NA
j_gene: TRBJ1-4
CDR3aa: CSARSATNEKLFF
CDR3nt: TGCAGCGCTCGATCGGCAACTAATGAAAAACTGTTTTTT

d_gene: NA
v_gene: TRBV5-1
abundance: NA
j_gene: TRBJ1-2
CDR3aa: CASSLQAGNHGYGYTF
CDR3nt: TGCGCCAGCAGCTTGCAGGCGGGAAACCACGGCTATGGCTACACCTTC

d_gene: TRBD2
v_gene: TRBV12-3/TRBV12-4
abundance: NA
j_gene: TRBJ2-5
CDR3aa: CASSLGRAETQYF
CDR3nt: TGTGCCAGCAGTTTGGGGAGGGCAGAGACCCAGTACTTC

d_gene: TRBD1
v_gene: TRBV19
abundance: NA
j_gene: TRBJ1-2
CDR3aa: CASSAFPGQGYGYTF
CDR3nt: TGTGCCAGTAGTGCGTTCCCGGGACAGGGCTATGGCTACACCTTC

d_gene: NA
v_gene: TRBV15
abundance: once
j_gene: TRBJ1-3
CDR3aa: CATSRAGSGNTIYF
CDR3nt: TGTGCCACCAGCAGGGCAGGCTCTGGAAACACCATATATTTT

d_gene: TRBD1
v_gene: TRBV6-6
abundance: NA
j_gene: TRBJ1-2
CDR3aa: CASSPTGGTRNYGYTF
CDR3nt: TGTGCCAGCAGCCCTACAGGGGGCACAAGAAACTATGGCTACACCTTC

d_gene: TRBD2
v_gene: TRBV7-2
abundance: NA
j_gene: TRBJ2-1
CDR3aa: CASSLAGGIYNEQFF
CDR3nt: TGTGCCAGCAGCTTAGCGGGGGGGATTTACAATGAGCAGTTCTTC

d_gene: TRBD1
v_gene: TRBV11-2
abundance: NA
j_gene: TRBJ2-7
CDR3aa: CASSSDRGGEQYF
CDR3nt: TGTGCCAGCAGCTCCGACAGGGGGGGCGAGCAGTACTTC

d_gene: NA
v_gene: TRBV9
abundance: NA
j_gene: TRBJ1-1
CDR3aa: CASSAGAIVGTEAFF
CDR3nt: TGTGCCAGCAGCGCAGGGGCGATCGTAGGAACTGAAGCTTTCTTT

d_gene: NA
v_gene: TRBV7-2
abundance: NA
j_gene: TRBJ1-2
CDR3aa: CASSLAPAQGPYGYTF
CDR3nt: TGTGCCAGCAGCTTAGCCCCCGCACAGGGCCCCTATGGCTACACCTTC

d_gene: NA
v_gene: TRBV4-3
abundance: NA
j_gene: TRBJ1-1
CDR3aa: CASSQDSGYHTEAFF
CDR3nt: TGCGCCAGCAGCCAAGATTCAGGGTATCACACTGAAGCTTTCTTT

d_gene: TRBD1
v_gene: TRBV10-1
abundance: NA
j_gene: TRBJ2-1
CDR3aa: CASVRQGSSYNEQFF
CDR3nt: TGCGCCAGCGTAAGACAGGGAAGCTCCTACAATGAGCAGTTCTTC

d_gene: TRBD1
v_gene: TRBV19
abundance: once
j_gene: TRBJ1-2
CDR3aa: CASSWDRAGYGYTF
CDR3nt: TGTGCCAGTAGTTGGGACAGGGCTGGATATGGCTACACCTTC

d_gene: TRBD1
v_gene: TRBV5-1
abundance: NA
j_gene: TRBJ2-5
CDR3aa: CASSRGQGVETQYF
CDR3nt: TGCGCCAGCAGCCGGGGACAGGGAGTGGAGACCCAGTACTTC

d_gene: TRBD1
v_gene: TRBV29-1
abundance: many
j_gene: TRBJ1-1
CDR3aa: CSGAGQANTEAFF
CDR3nt: TGCAGCGGGGCGGGACAGGCGAACACTGAAGCTTTCTTT

d_gene: NA
v_gene: TRBV3-1/TRBV3-2
abundance: NA
j_gene: TRBJ1-2
CDR3aa: CASSPDSFYGYTF
CDR3nt: TGTGCCAGCAGCCCGGACAGTTTCTATGGCTACACCTTC

d_gene: NA
v_gene: TRBV2
abundance: NA
j_gene: TRBJ1-4
CDR3aa: CASRIAGTRNEKLFF
CDR3nt: TGTGCCAGCAGAATTGCCGGGACTCGTAATGAAAAACTGTTTTTT

d_gene: TRBD2
v_gene: TRBV27
abundance: NA
j_gene: TRBJ2-1
CDR3aa: CASSLGLAGRDEQFF
CDR3nt: TGTGCCAGCAGTCTGGGACTAGCGGGGAGGGATGAGCAGTTCTTC

d_gene: TRBD1
v_gene: TRBV4-3
abundance: NA
j_gene: TRBJ1-4
CDR3aa: CASSPEGQINEKLFF
CDR3nt: TGCGCCAGCAGCCCCGAGGGACAGATCAATGAAAAACTGTTTTTT

d_gene: NA
v_gene: TRBV19
abundance: NA
j_gene: TRBJ1-2
CDR3aa: CASSPQGYGGYTF
CDR3nt: TGTGCCAGTAGCCCACAGGGATATGGTGGCTACACCTTC

d_gene: TRBD1
v_gene: TRBV4-3
abundance: NA
j_gene: TRBJ2-3
CDR3aa: CASSQDITGGIGTDTQYF
CDR3nt: TGCGCCAGCAGCCAAGACATTACAGGGGGCATTGGTACAGATACGCAGTATTTT

d_gene: NA
v_gene: TRBV5-1
abundance: NA
j_gene: TRBJ2-5
CDR3aa: CASSLQQVHQETQYF
CDR3nt: TGCGCCAGCAGCCTACAACAGGTACACCAAGAGACCCAGTACTTC

d_gene: NA
v_gene: TRBV5-4
abundance: NA
j_gene: TRBJ1-1
CDR3aa: CASTPRGNEAEAFF
CDR3nt: TGTGCCAGCACCCCTCGGGGGAATGAAGCTGAAGCTTTCTTT

d_gene: NA
v_gene: TRBV15
abundance: NA
j_gene: TRBJ2-5
CDR3aa: CATSRDVQETQYF
CDR3nt: TGTGCCACCAGCAGAGATGTACAAGAGACCCAGTACTTC

d_gene: TRBD2
v_gene: TRBV7-9
abundance: NA
j_gene: TRBJ2-3
CDR3aa: CASSFSSGEADTQYF
CDR3nt: TGTGCCAGCAGCTTTAGTAGCGGGGAGGCAGATACGCAGTATTTT

d_gene: TRBD1
v_gene: TRBV28
abundance: NA
j_gene: TRBJ1-5
CDR3aa: CASSSLRGQVENQPQHF
CDR3nt: TGTGCCAGCAGTTCCCTACGCGGACAGGTTGAAAATCAGCCCCAGCATTTT